This TCR beta chain was sequenced during a study of T cell clonality in common variable immunodeficiency. Regarding the study as a whole: CVID subjects shared fewer TCRbeta clones than healthy controls did.

The repertoire was sequenced with immunoSEQ multiplex PCR; TCRdb's copy has only in-frame clones and lacks some. The specimen has tens of thousands of clones, none found just once. Each donor provided about 4.5 to 8.5 ml of heparinized whole blood. This clone was observed at least ten times. Its antigen is unidentified. The CDR3 end is not reached by the read, which stops 3 residues before it; the germline J gene fills it in. The CDR3 consists of 12 residues. V lost 4 bases, J lost 1 base, and 4 bases lay in between. Germline loops: CDR1 LNHDA, CDR2 SQIVND (reference sequence). The sequenced sample was peripheral blood mononuclear cells. This sequence originates from a person aged 18-70 years in good health. This chain connects TRBV19 to TRBJ1-1; D is uncertain. The covered CDR3 bases are TGTGCCAGTAGTACAAAGAACACTGAA. Translating gives CASSTKNTE. The whole CDR3 sequence is CASSTKNTEAFF.